A selection of T cell receptor beta chains follows, all from one sample in a study of graft-versus-host responses after intestinal transplantation. The antigens for these receptors are not known. Repertoires were generated with immunoSEQ multiplex PCR, while TCRdb's copy carries only in-frame clones and drops some. Among tens of thousands of clones listed, 84% were seen once. The source material was unstimulated CD4+ T cells sorted from spleen or lymph node cells, sampled before transplant. Every receptor here comes from a human donor who was the organ donor for an intestinal transplant. Both conserved end residues are part of each CDR3. The D gene is left open where the match is weak. Some rows have no size entry. The others give once, few or many, or a class for an expanded clone.

CDR3 DNA	CDR3 protein	clone size	V gene	D gene	J gene
TGTGCCAGCAGTTCCCTAAATGAAAAACTGTTTTTT	CASSSLNEKLFF	.	TRBV27	.	TRBJ1-4
TGTGCCAGCAGCGCTTACAGGGTTCGGTATGGCTACACCTTC	CASSAYRVRYGYTF	.	TRBV5-4	.	TRBJ1-2
TGCGCCAGCAGCCAAGTGGGAGGCCAGCCCCAGCATTTT	CASSQVGGQPQHF	.	TRBV4-3	.	TRBJ1-5
TGTGCCAGCAGCGCCCGGCGGGGAGATAGCAATCAGCCCCAGCATTTT	CASSARRGDSNQPQHF	.	TRBV2	.	TRBJ1-5
TGTGCCAGCAGCGCCTGGGGACAGGGGGCGGGGGGCTACACCTTC	CASSAWGQGAGGYTF	few	TRBV11-2	TRBD1	TRBJ1-2
TGTGCCAGCTCACCGTCCCTGGGACAGCCGAACACTGAAGCTTTCTTT	CASSPSLGQPNTEAFF	.	TRBV18	TRBD1	TRBJ1-1
TGTGCCAGCAGTTACTGGACTACAGCTTTCTTT	CASSYWTTAFF	.	TRBV6-5	.	TRBJ1-1
TGTGCCAGCAGTTACCGGGGGGGCCGGGCAGATACGCAGTATTTT	CASSYRGGRADTQYF	.	TRBV7-3	TRBD2	TRBJ2-3
TGTGCCAGCAGCAGGGGATCGAACACCGGGGAGCTGTTTTTT	CASSRGSNTGELFF	.	TRBV27	.	TRBJ2-2
TGTGCCAGCAGCTTACAGGGGTTGTCCCTCAATGAGCAGTTCTTC	CASSLQGLSLNEQFF	.	TRBV7-9	.	TRBJ2-1
TGTGCCAGCAGTTACTCATTTTCCGTCCAGGATACGCAGTATTTT	CASSYSFSVQDTQYF	.	TRBV6-5	.	TRBJ2-3
TGTGCCAGCAGTTACGAGAGCAATCAGCCCCAGCATTTT	CASSYESNQPQHF	.	TRBV6-6	.	TRBJ1-5
TGTGCCAGCAGCTGGAGGACTAGCGGGGGTAGGGCCCAGTACTTC	CASSWRTSGGRAQYF	.	TRBV5-6	TRBD2	TRBJ2-5
TGTGCCAGCAGGATTCCAAAGGGGCTAGCGAAAAGCACAGATACGCAGTATTTT	CASRIPKGLAKSTDTQYF	.	TRBV2	.	TRBJ2-3
TGTGCCAGCAGACCTCCAGGGCCGAGGACGAACACTGAAGCTTTCTTT	CASRPPGPRTNTEAFF	.	TRBV28	.	TRBJ1-1
TGTGCCAGCGGACAGGGGGCTAACACCGGGGAGCTGTTTTTT	CASGQGANTGELFF	.	TRBV11-2	TRBD1	TRBJ2-2
TGCGCCAGCAGCAGGAGACAGAACCCGTCGACGGACATTCAGTACTTC	CASSRRQNPSTDIQYF	.	TRBV5-1	.	TRBJ2-4
TGCAGCGTTGGACAGGGGGCGGATTCACCCCTCCACTTT	CSVGQGADSPLHF	few	TRBV29-1	TRBD1	TRBJ1-6
TGTGCCAGCAGTTTGGAGGGGCTGGATTCACCCCTCCACTTT	CASSLEGLDSPLHF	few	TRBV6-4	.	TRBJ1-6
TGTGCCAGCAGCGAGCAGGGAGGAACTAATGAAAAACTGTTTTTT	CASSEQGGTNEKLFF	.	TRBV11-2	.	TRBJ1-4
TGTGCCAGCAGCTCATCCGGGACAGGGCTATCACTATTAACCACCGGGGAGCTGTTTTTT	CASSSSGTGLSLLTTGELFF	.	TRBV7-8	TRBD1	TRBJ2-2
TGTGCCAGCAGCCAAGACGGACAGGGGTTGACTGAAGCTTTCTTT	CASSQDGQGLTEAFF	few	TRBV4-2	TRBD1	TRBJ1-1
TGTGCCAGCAGGGGAACAGGGGGAGGAGGCTACACCTTC	CASRGTGGGGYTF	.	TRBV28	TRBD1	TRBJ1-2
TGTGCCAGCAGCTTAGCGCACGGACAGGGACGTGGCTACACCTTC	CASSLAHGQGRGYTF	.	TRBV7-2	TRBD1	TRBJ1-2
TGTGCCAGCAGATGGACTAGCGGGACCGGGGAGCTGTTTTTT	CASRWTSGTGELFF	once	TRBV27	TRBD2	TRBJ2-2
TGTGCCAGCATGGCGACAGGGGTTAACTATGGCTACACCTTC	CASMATGVNYGYTF	.	TRBV5-6	TRBD1	TRBJ1-2
TGTGCCAGCAGGAGAGAGTTTGGCACTGAAGCTTTCTTT	CASRREFGTEAFF	.	TRBV7-3	.	TRBJ1-1
TGCGCCAGCAGCTTGGGAGGGGGCTCTAACACCGGGGAGCTGTTTTTT	CASSLGGGSNTGELFF	.	TRBV5-1	TRBD1	TRBJ2-2
TGTGCCACCGGTCTAGGAGGGGGGGCCGAAGAGACCCAGTACTTC	CATGLGGGAEETQYF	.	TRBV15	.	TRBJ2-5
TGTGCCAGCAGTTACGACGGAGTTAACTATGGCTACACCTTC	CASSYDGVNYGYTF	.	TRBV6-5	.	TRBJ1-2
TGCAGTGCTAGAACCGGAGATACGCAGTATTTT	CSARTGDTQYF	.	TRBV20-1	.	TRBJ2-3
TGTGCCAGCAGCCAAGAGCCGACAGTTGTTCCCTATGGCTACACCTTC	CASSQEPTVVPYGYTF	.	TRBV4-2	.	TRBJ1-2
TGTGCCAGTAGTATAGTCCCAGGAAGGAATTCACCCCTCCACTTT	CASSIVPGRNSPLHF	few	TRBV19	.	TRBJ1-6
TGTGCCAGCAGCCCCGAAAGGGGTCTCTTGGAAAAACTGTTTTTT	CASSPERGLLEKLFF	.	TRBV11-2	.	TRBJ1-4
TGTGCCAGCAGCTCCCCGGGGGTTTCACCCCTCCACTTT	CASSSPGVSPLHF	few	TRBV7-9	.	TRBJ1-6
TGTGCTAGCAGCGAAGACAGGGGAGACAATGAGCAGTTCTTC	CASSEDRGDNEQFF	.	TRBV7-7	TRBD1	TRBJ2-1
TGTGCCAGCAGCCGAACCTCAGGGTTAGCTTTCTTT	CASSRTSGLAFF	.	TRBV28	.	TRBJ1-1
TGTGCCAGCAGTTTACGGGCGGGAGGGGTCTATGGCTACACCTTC	CASSLRAGGVYGYTF	.	TRBV27	.	TRBJ1-2
TGTGCCAGCAGCCCGACCCCCATAGGCGGCGGAGATACGCAGTATTTT	CASSPTPIGGGDTQYF	.	TRBV4-2	.	TRBJ2-3
TGCGCCAGCTACTCCCGGACTAGCGGGGACCAGCAGTTCTTC	CASYSRTSGDQQFF	.	TRBV10-2	TRBD2	TRBJ2-1
TGTGCCAGCAGCGCCTCCGGGACAGGGGGCTATGAGCAGTTCTTC	CASSASGTGGYEQFF	.	TRBV9	TRBD1	TRBJ2-1
TGTGCCTGGAGTGTTAACCCGCCAGGGAATAATTCACCCCTCCACTTT	CAWSVNPPGNNSPLHF	.	TRBV30	.	TRBJ1-6
TGTGCCAGCAGCAACGCGCCCTCCTATGGCTACACCTTC	CASSNAPSYGYTF	.	TRBV6-5	.	TRBJ1-2
TGTGCCATCAGTACCCGACAGGGATCGAACTACAATGAGCAGTTCTTC	CAISTRQGSNYNEQFF	once	TRBV10-3	TRBD1	TRBJ2-1
TGTGCCAGCAGCTTGACAGGGGGCTACACTGAAGCTTTCTTT	CASSLTGGYTEAFF	.	TRBV5-6	TRBD1	TRBJ1-1
TGTGCCAGCAGCTCGGACAGGGATGAAAAACTGTTTTTT	CASSSDRDEKLFF	.	TRBV7-9	TRBD1	TRBJ1-4
TGTGCCAGCAGTGAAGACGGCAGGGGGATAGGGCAGCCCCAGCATTTT	CASSEDGRGIGQPQHF	.	TRBV2	TRBD1	TRBJ1-5